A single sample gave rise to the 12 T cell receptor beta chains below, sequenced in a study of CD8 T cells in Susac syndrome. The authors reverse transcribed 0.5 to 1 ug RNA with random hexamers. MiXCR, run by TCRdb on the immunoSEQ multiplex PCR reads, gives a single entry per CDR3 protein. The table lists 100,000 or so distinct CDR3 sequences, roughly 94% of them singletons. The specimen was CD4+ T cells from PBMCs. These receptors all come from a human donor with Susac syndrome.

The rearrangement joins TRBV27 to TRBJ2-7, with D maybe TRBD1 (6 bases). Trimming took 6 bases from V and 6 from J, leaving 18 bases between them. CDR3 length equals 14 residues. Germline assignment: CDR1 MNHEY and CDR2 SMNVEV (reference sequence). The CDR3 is CASSPQGFLSEQYF. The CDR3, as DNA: TGTGCCAGCAGCCCACAGGGTTTCTTATCCGAGCAGTACTTC.

In DNA, the CDR3 is TGTGCCAGCAGTGATGGGCAGGGGGACTATGGCTACACCTTC. Amino acid sequence: CASSDGQGDYGYTF. This chain uses TRBV25-1 with TRBJ1-2; 7 nucleotides match TRBD1. The CDR3 has 14 residues. The V and J ends lost 3 bases and 3 bases, in that order; junction bases with no gene match: 4. Germline CDR1 MGHDK, CDR2 SYGVNS.

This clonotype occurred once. CDR3 protein: CASSVEDEESPLHF. The CDR3 region has the DNA TGTGCCAGCAGTGTCGAGGACGAGGAATCACCCCTCCACTTT. V is TRBV2 and J is TRBJ1-6; no firm D call. Germline CDR1 is SNHLY and CDR2 is FYNNEI. This CDR3 region has 14 residues. V was cut by 4 bases and J by 10 bases, with 14 bases left in between.

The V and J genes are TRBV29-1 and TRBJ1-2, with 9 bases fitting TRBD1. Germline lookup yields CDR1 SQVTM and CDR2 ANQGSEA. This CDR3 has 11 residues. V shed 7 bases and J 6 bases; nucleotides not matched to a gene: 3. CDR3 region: CSGGQGNGYTF. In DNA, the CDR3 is TGCAGCGGGGGACAGGGAAATGGCTACACCTTC.

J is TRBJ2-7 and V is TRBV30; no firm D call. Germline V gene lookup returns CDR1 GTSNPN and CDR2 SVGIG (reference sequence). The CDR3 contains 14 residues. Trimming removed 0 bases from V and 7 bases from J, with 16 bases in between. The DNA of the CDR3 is TGTGCCTGGAGTGTGGGCAGGCGGCAGGAGGAGCAGTACTTC. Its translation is CAWSVGRRQEEQYF.

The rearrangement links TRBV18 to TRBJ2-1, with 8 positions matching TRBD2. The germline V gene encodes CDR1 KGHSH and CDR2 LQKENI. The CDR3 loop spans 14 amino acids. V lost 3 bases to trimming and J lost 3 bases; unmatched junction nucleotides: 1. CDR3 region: CASSPGLDYNEQFF. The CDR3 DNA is TGTGCCAGCTCACCGGGACTAGACTACAATGAGCAGTTCTTC.

CDR3 sequence reads: CASSPSGGAVNEQFF. DNA for the CDR3: TGTGCCAGCAGTCCTAGCGGGGGGGCCGTGAATGAGCAGTTCTTC. This chain joins TRBV6-4 and TRBJ2-1; 12 bases match TRBD2. Germline V lookup: CDR1 MRHNA, CDR2 SNTAGT. The CDR3 sequence is 15 residues long. The V gene end was trimmed by 5 bases and the J gene end by 7 bases; junction bases not matched to a gene: 6.

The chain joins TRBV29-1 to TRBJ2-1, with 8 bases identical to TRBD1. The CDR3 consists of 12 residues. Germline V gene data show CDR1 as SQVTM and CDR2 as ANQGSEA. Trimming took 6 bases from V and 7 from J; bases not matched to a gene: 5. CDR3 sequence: CSVGQGRNEQFF. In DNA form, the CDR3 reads TGCAGCGTAGGACAGGGAAGGAATGAGCAGTTCTTC.

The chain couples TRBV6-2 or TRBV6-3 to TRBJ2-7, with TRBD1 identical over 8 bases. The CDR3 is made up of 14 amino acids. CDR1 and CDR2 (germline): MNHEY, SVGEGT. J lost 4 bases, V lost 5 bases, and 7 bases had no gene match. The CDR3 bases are TGTGCCAGCAGTCATAAGGACAGGGCTTACGAGCAGTACTTC. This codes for CASSHKDRAYEQYF.

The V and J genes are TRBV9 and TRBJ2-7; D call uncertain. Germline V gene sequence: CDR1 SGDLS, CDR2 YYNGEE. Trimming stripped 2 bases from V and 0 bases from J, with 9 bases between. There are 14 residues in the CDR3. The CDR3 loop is CASSVHAGSYEQYF. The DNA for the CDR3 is TGTGCCAGCAGCGTTCACGCCGGCTCCTACGAGCAGTACTTC.

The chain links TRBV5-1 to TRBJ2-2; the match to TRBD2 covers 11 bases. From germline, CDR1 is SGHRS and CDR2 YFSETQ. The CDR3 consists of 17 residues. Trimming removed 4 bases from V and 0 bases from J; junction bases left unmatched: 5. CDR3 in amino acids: CASSHLAGGTNTGELFF. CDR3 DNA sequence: TGCGCCAGCAGCCATCTAGCGGGGGGCACGAACACCGGGGAGCTGTTTTTT.

CDR3 residues: CAWNSDREEQPQHF. Written as DNA, the CDR3 is TGTGCCTGGAATTCTGACAGGGAGGAACAGCCCCAGCATTTT. The genes are TRBV30 and TRBJ1-5; the match to TRBD1 covers 7 bases. The CDR3 spans 14 residues. Looked up from germline, CDR1 is GTSNPN and CDR2 is SVGIG (reference sequence). After removal of 4 bases from V and 7 bases from J, the junction contained 10 bases not matched to a gene. The complete variable domain, with remaining parts taken from reference TRBV30 and TRBJ1-5, reads SQTIHQWPATLVQPVGSPLSLECTVEGTSNPNLYWYRQAAGRGLQLLFYSVGIGQISSEVPQNLSASRPQDRQFILSSKKLLLSDSGFYLCAWNSDREEQPQHFGDGTRLSIL.